This TCR beta chain emerged from a study of CD8 T cells in Susac syndrome. CD8+ and CD4+ T cells were negatively isolated; TEMRA cells were FACS-enriched. A word on this clonotype: Its target is not known.

This CDR3 has 15 amino acids. The germline V and J ends were trimmed by 4 bases and 0 bases, with 12 bases remaining between them. CDR1 is DFQATT, CDR2 SNEGSKA, per germline (reference sequence). With random hexamers, roughly 0.45 to 1 ug RNA was reverse transcribed. Coverage of TCR beta CDR3 amplification by immunoSEQ multiplex PCR extended to 54 Vbeta and 13 Jbeta. Using its own MiXCR run on the immunoSEQ multiplex PCR reads, TCRdb lists one record per CDR3 protein. The table shows 400,000 or so distinct CDR3 sequences, with approximately 85% occurring only once. Broader study findings: Acknowledgment was made by the study that its TCR sequencing and HLA analysis involved a relatively small number of individuals.

The chain carries TRBV20-1 and TRBJ2-2, with D perhaps TRBD2 (7 bases). The sequenced material came from CD8+ T cells from PBMCs. This sequence was found in a human donor with multiple sclerosis. CDR3 region: CSATRRGPNTGELFF. The CDR3 DNA follows: TGCAGTGCTACTAGGCGGGGGCCGAACACCGGGGAGCTGTTTTTT.